This T cell receptor (beta chain) comes out of a study of cytomegalovirus exposure and HLA in healthy donors. PCR involved 60 Vbeta and 13 Jbeta primers. The method was immunoSEQ multiplex PCR; TCRdb's version includes in-frame clones alone and lacks a portion of them. The table includes about 67,000 clones, roughly 80% detected once. Losses at the gene ends were 4 bases for V and 6 bases for J; bases not matched to a gene: 19. The V gene's germline CDR1 is SGDLS and CDR2 YYNGEE. This CDR3 has 18 residues. The chain carries TRBV9 and TRBJ1-2, with 9 bases that match TRBD1. This sequence was found in a young woman in good health and CMV-seronegative. Sequencing was performed on PBMCs. The DNA for the CDR3 is TGTGCCAGCAGCTTGAGGGGGACAGGGAAGGGGACCGGACATGGCTACACCTTC. It codes for CASSLRGTGKGTGHGYTF. The complete variable domain, with remaining parts taken from reference TRBV9 and TRBJ1-2, reads DSGVTQTPKHLITATGQRVTLRCSPRSGDLSVYWYQQSLDQGLQFLIQYYNGEERAKGNILERFSAQQFPDLHSELNLSSLELGDSALYFCASSLRGTGKGTGHGYTFGSGTRLTVV.